This TCR beta chain was sequenced in a study of cytomegalovirus exposure and HLA in healthy donors. This clone showed up just a few times. Its antigen is undetermined. Though nominally healthy at sampling, donors likely had unrecorded immune exposures. The CDR3 spans 15 residues. V was pared by 2 bases and J by 3 bases, with 13 bases between. CDR1 SGHDN and CDR2 FVKESK come from the germline V gene. Notes on the study in general: Trimming of TCR beta V- and J-genes showed a link, identified in a later analysis, to a missense DCLRE1C variant. Segments of the TCR beta V type were, in most cases, productive about 90% or about 30% of the time in an earlier analysis.

Amplification used 60 Vbeta primers and 13 Jbeta primers. Libraries were prepared by immunoSEQ multiplex PCR; TCRdb keeps only in-frame clonotypes and omits some of them. The repertoire holds about 130,000 clones, with around 81% as singletons. This TCR came from a young man in good health and CMV-seronegative. This chain connects TRBV14 to TRBJ1-2, with a possible D match to TRBD1 (6 bases). Sequenced: PBMCs. CDR3 region: CASSQNLGGHYGYTF. The CDR3 bases are TGTGCCAGCAGCCAAAACCTAGGGGGTCACTATGGCTACACCTTC.